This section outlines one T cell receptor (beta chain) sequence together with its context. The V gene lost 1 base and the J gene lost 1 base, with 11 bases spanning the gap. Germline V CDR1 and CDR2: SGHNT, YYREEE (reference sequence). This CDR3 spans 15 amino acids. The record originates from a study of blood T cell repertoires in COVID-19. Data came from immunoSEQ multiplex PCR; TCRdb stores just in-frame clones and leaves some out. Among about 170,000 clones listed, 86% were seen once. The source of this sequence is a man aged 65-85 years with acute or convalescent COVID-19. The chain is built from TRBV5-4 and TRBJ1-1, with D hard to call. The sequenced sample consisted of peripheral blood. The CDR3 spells CASSLRLSQNTEAFF. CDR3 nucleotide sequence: TGTGCCAGCAGCTTGAGACTGAGTCAGAACACTGAAGCTTTCTTT.